This TCR beta chain was obtained from a study of technical replicates of blood from several donors. The method was immunoSEQ multiplex PCR; TCRdb's version includes in-frame clones alone and lacks a portion of them. Altogether about 85,000 clones are present, around 94% being singletons, with the ten largest covering 0.35% to 0.4%. Trimming cost V 5 bases and J 11 bases; bases outside gene matches: 14. The CDR3 covers 15 residues. Per the germline V gene, CDR1 is SGHKS and CDR2 is YYEKEE (reference sequence). Sequencing was performed on T cells isolated from PBMCs. This receptor was obtained from a human donor in good health. The chain has TRBV5-5 and TRBJ1-1; 11 bases fit TRBD1. The CDR3 bases are TGTGCCAGCAGTCAGGACAGGGGGCGAAAGGGCGAGGCTTTCTTT. This translates into CASSQDRGRKGEAFF.